The 5 T cell receptor beta chains below all came from one sample that was sequenced in a study of CD8 T cells in ankylosing spondylitis. Broader study findings: A motif in TCR beta, a set of eight or nine highly homologous variants, appeared characteristic of ankylosing spondylitis blood.

What these receptors recognize is not known. TCRdb reprocessed the 5' RACE reads with MiXCR, giving one entry per CDR3 protein. The table records more than 600,000 distinct CDR3 sequences, 15% to 20% of them present only once. The sequenced sample was blood, either unsorted or a sorted T cell fraction (not recorded which). The receptors were gathered from a male donor with ankylosing spondylitis.

J is TRBJ1-1 and V is TRBV12-3 or TRBV12-4; a possible D gene is TRBD1 (5 bases). The CDR3 is 16 residues long. V was trimmed by 0 bases and J by 11 bases, leaving 22 bases between them. CDR3 residues: CASSLAGVRRGWRAFF. CDR3 DNA: TGTGCCAGCAGTTTAGCGGGGGTCCGGAGGGGCTGGCGTGCTTTCTTT.

This clonotype was recorded many times. This chain's CDR3 is CASAWTGESYEQYF. DNA for the CDR3: TGTGCCAGCGCGTGGACAGGGGAAAGCTACGAGCAGTACTTC. The chain combines TRBV6-1 with TRBJ2-7, with 9 nucleotides matching TRBD1. V shed 8 bases, J shed 3 bases, and the junction held 8 bases outside the gene matches. The germline gives CDR1 MNHNS, CDR2 SASEGT. This CDR3 region has 14 residues.

The V and J genes are TRBV4-1 and TRBJ2-7; D remains unclear. The CDR3 is 14 amino acids. V gave up 4 bases and J gave up 0 bases, with 10 bases separating them. From germline, CDR1 is MGHRA and CDR2 YSYEKL. The CDR3 loop is CASSPAESSYEQYF. DNA for the CDR3: TGCGCCAGCAGCCCGGCGGAATCCTCCTACGAGCAGTACTTC.

This clonotype appeared many times. V is TRBV11-2 and J is TRBJ1-1; maybe TRBD1 (6 bases). CDR1 and CDR2 from the germline V gene are SGHAT and FQNNGV. The CDR3 loop spans 14 amino acids. V was pared by 3 bases and J by 6 bases, with 14 bases between. The CDR3 sequence is CASSFTQGSAEAFF. The CDR3 DNA reads TGTGCCAGCAGCTTTACCCAGGGGTCCGCTGAAGCTTTCTTT.

J is TRBJ2-3 and V is TRBV7-3; 7 positions match TRBD2. The germline V gene encodes CDR1 SGHTA and CDR2 FQGTGA. V was clipped by 5 bases and J by 8 bases; unmatched bases: 7. This CDR3 is 13 amino acids long. CDR3 nucleotides: TGTGCCAGCAGCCCTTCGGGGGAGGGTACGCAGTATTTT. Residues: CASSPSGEGTQYF.